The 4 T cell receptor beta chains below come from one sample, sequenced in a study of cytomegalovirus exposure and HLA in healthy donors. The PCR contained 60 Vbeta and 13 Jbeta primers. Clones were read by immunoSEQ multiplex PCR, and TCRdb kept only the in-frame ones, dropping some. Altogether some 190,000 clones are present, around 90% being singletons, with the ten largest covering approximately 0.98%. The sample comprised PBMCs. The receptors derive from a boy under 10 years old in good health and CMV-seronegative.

This CDR3 reads CASSWGVLASYNEQFF. CDR3 in DNA: TGTGCCAGCAGCTGGGGGGTACTAGCGTCCTACAATGAGCAGTTCTTC. This sequence joins TRBV14 and TRBJ2-1, with 7 bases matching TRBD2. The CDR3 length is 16 residues. Germline V gene data show CDR1 as SGHDN and CDR2 as FVKESK. Unmatched junction bases numbered 8, after V lost 5 bases and J lost 1 base.

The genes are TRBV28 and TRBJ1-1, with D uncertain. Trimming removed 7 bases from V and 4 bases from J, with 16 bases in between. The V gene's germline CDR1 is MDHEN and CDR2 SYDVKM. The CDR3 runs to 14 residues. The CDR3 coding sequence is TGTGCCAGCAATTGGAGGGTTTCTCGCACTGAAGCTTTCTTT. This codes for CASNWRVSRTEAFF.

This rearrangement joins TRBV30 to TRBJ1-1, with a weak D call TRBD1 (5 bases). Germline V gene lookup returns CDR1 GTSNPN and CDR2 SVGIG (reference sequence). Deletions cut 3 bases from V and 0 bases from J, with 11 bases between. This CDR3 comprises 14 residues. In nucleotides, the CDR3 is TGTGCCTGGAGCGCGGACAATATGAACACTGAAGCTTTCTTT. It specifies CAWSADNMNTEAFF. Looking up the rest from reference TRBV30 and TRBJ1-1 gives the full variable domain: SQTIHQWPATLVQPVGSPLSLECTVEGTSNPNLYWYRQAAGRGLQLLFYSVGIGQISSEVPQNLSASRPQDRQFILSSKKLLLSDSGFYLCAWSADNMNTEAFFGQGTRLTVV.

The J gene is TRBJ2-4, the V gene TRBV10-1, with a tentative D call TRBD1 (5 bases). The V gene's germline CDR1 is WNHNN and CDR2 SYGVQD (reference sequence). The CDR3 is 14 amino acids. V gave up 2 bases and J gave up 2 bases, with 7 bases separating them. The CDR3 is CASSEDSSKNIQYF. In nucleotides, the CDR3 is TGCGCCAGCAGTGAGGACAGTTCCAAAAACATTCAGTACTTC.